The 20 T cell receptor beta chains below all came from one sample that was sequenced in a study of cytomegalovirus exposure and HLA in healthy donors (dated by TCRdb to 2015 to 2018). Receptors were amplified or captured by the immunoSEQ multiplex PCR assay. The multiplex PCR relied on a mix of 60 forward primers for TCR Vbeta segments and 13 reverse primers for TCR Jbeta segments. This is the immuneACCESS table as TCRdb keeps it, with only in-frame sequences that have V and J called. A part of the clones is gone; compared with another copy, unresolved V genes explain less than half, and the rest is unexplained. The sample's table lists a count of some 75,000 clones. 4% to 5.5% of the sample belongs to the ten largest clones. Sequenced: PBMCs. These receptors originate from a man aged 40-55 years in good health and CMV-seronegative.

The chain links TRBV6-7 to TRBJ2-7; D possibly corresponds to TRBD1 (6 bases). TRBV6-7 is classed as an ORF, of uncertain function. V gave up 11 bases and J gave up 0 bases, with 20 bases separating them. The CDR3 spans 15 residues. This chain's CDR3 is CAPTYLRGVSYEQYF. For the CDR3, the DNA is TGTGCCCCGACCTACCTCAGGGGAGTCTCCTACGAGCAGTACTTC.

The CDR3 region has the DNA TGTGCCAGCAGCTTTGATGACGCGGAGGGGGAGACCCAGTACTTC. Amino acids: CASSFDDAEGETQYF. The chain uses TRBV5-6 and TRBJ2-5; D might be TRBD2 (6 bases). The germline V gene has CDR1 SGHDT and CDR2 YYEEEE. The V end lost 2 bases, the J end lost 5 bases, and 16 bases lay between the germline ends. The CDR3 loop spans 15 amino acids.

This sequence joins TRBV6-5 and TRBJ2-1; 9 nucleotides line up with TRBD1. Unmatched junction bases numbered 8, after V lost 5 bases and J lost 6 bases. CDR1 and CDR2 (germline): MNHEY, SVGAGI. This CDR3 has 15 residues. CDR3 protein: CASSGTGTGFNEQFF. CDR3 nucleotide sequence: TGTGCCAGCAGTGGAACCGGGACAGGGTTCAATGAGCAGTTCTTC.

The rearrangement joins TRBV2 to TRBJ1-2, with 8 bases fitting TRBD1. The germline V gene encodes CDR1 SNHLY and CDR2 FYNNEI. V was pared by 3 bases and J by 7 bases, with 7 bases of the junction left unmatched. This CDR3 contains 14 residues. DNA of the CDR3: TGTGCCAGCAGTGACGACAGGGGCGAGGCTGGCTACACCTTC. This sequence encodes CASSDDRGEAGYTF.

The CDR3 nucleotides are TGTGCCAGCACCCCTCCCGTAATGAACACTGAAGCTTTCTTT. This codes for CASTPPVMNTEAFF. The J gene is TRBJ1-1, the V gene TRBV7-2; D is undetermined. The CDR3 sequence is 14 residues long. V lost 7 bases and J lost 0, with 12 bases in between. Germline assignment: CDR1 SGHTA and CDR2 FQGNSA.

The chain couples TRBV2 to TRBJ2-3, with D maybe TRBD2 (7 bases). The ends were cut back, 8 bases at V and 0 bases at J, with 24 bases in the middle. The CDR3 has 18 amino acids. The germline V gene has CDR1 SNHLY and CDR2 FYNNEI. DNA of the CDR3: TGTGCCAGCCGAAGTGGAGGGAGGGGGAAATCTAGCACAGATACGCAGTATTTT. Its translation is CASRSGGRGKSSTDTQYF. The full variable domain, completed using reference TRBV2 and TRBJ2-3, is EPEVTQTPSHQVTQMGQEVILRCVPISNHLYFYWYRQILGQKVEFLVSFYNNEISEKSEIFDDQFSVERPDGSNFTLKIRSTKLEDSAMYFCASRSGGRGKSSTDTQYFGPGTRLTVL.

The J gene is TRBJ1-3, the V gene TRBV25-1; 9 bases line up with TRBD1. The DNA end is more similar to TRBJ2-2, so the J call may be wrong. Germline CDR1 is MGHDK and CDR2 is SYGVNS. The CDR3 spans 18 residues. Here the CDR3 reads CASSGLGGDRAFTGELFF. The CDR3 DNA reads TGTGCCAGCAGTGGTCTAGGTGGGGACAGGGCCTTCACCGGGGAGCTGTTTTTT.

The chain combines TRBV7-2 with TRBJ2-5; D not certain. Deletions cut 1 base from V and 4 bases from J, with 13 bases between. The germline V gene has CDR1 SGHTA and CDR2 FQGNSA. This CDR3 region has 15 residues. The chain's CDR3 is CASSLDGHNTETQYF. Written as DNA, the CDR3 is TGTGCCAGCAGCTTAGATGGGCATAACACAGAGACCCAGTACTTC. Drawing the rest from reference TRBV7-2 and TRBJ2-5, the complete variable domain is GAGVSQSPSNKVTEKGKDVELRCDPISGHTALYWYRQSLGQGLEFLIYFQGNSAPDKSGLPSDRFSAERTGGSVSTLTIQRTQQEDSAVYLCASSLDGHNTETQYFGPGTRLLVL.

V gene TRBV5-1 combines with J gene TRBJ1-5; D might be TRBD1 (6 bases). V was trimmed by 3 bases and J by 0 bases, leaving 25 bases between them. The germline gives CDR1 SGHRS, CDR2 YFSETQ. The CDR3 length is 20 residues. This CDR3 is CASSSGIYGGPFDSNQPQHF. The CDR3 DNA follows: TGCGCCAGCAGCTCGGGAATCTACGGGGGGCCCTTTGATAGCAATCAGCCCCAGCATTTT.

This chain joins TRBV5-1 and TRBJ1-1; D not resolved. The V gene's germline CDR1 is SGHRS and CDR2 YFSETQ. The ends were cut back, 4 bases at V and 2 bases at J, with 24 bases in the middle. There are 18 residues in the CDR3. For the CDR3, the DNA is TGCGCCAGCAGCGGCGAGGGTCCGGTCGGCAATATTAACACTGAAGCTTTCTTT. The encoded protein is CASSGEGPVGNINTEAFF.

The rearrangement links TRBV29-1 to TRBJ2-7, with a weak D call TRBD2 (5 bases). CDR3 length: 12 residues. V gave up 1 base and J gave up 8 bases, with 12 bases separating them. Germline-derived CDR1 and CDR2 are SQVTM and ANQGSEA. The CDR3 region is CSVEGKTGKQYF. CDR3 DNA sequence: TGCAGCGTTGAAGGGAAAACGGGGAAGCAGTACTTC.

The chain recombines TRBV7-2 with TRBJ2-1; 14 bases are a match to TRBD2. The ends lost 5 bases at V and 0 bases at J; junction bases unmatched: 0. This CDR3 spans 16 amino acids. Germline V gives CDR1 SGHTA, CDR2 FQGNSA. The CDR3 loop reads CASSGLAGGSYNEQFF. CDR3 bases: TGTGCCAGCAGCGGACTAGCGGGGGGCTCCTACAATGAGCAGTTCTTC.

This chain joins TRBV6-1 and TRBJ1-3, with TRBD1 matching 8 bases. V gave up 6 bases and J gave up 4 bases; unmatched junction bases: 2. This CDR3 is 13 amino acids long. Germline V CDR1 and CDR2: MNHNS, SASEGT. The CDR3: CASRDRVGNTIYF. In nucleotides, the CDR3 is TGTGCCAGCAGGGACAGGGTCGGAAACACCATATATTTT.

This chain links TRBV11-2 with TRBJ1-6, with 9 bases lining up with TRBD1. The CDR3 totals 18 residues. Germline CDR1 and CDR2: SGHAT and FQNNGV. Germline trimming cut 5 bases from V and 9 bases from J; bases unmatched to any gene: 17. The DNA for the CDR3 is TGTGCCAGCAGCGCCGGAACAGGGGGCGAGGTGGTGTTTTCACCCCTCCACTTT. Residues: CASSAGTGGEVVFSPLHF.

The chain recombines TRBV10-3 with TRBJ1-5, with D maybe TRBD1 (6 bases). The CDR3 sequence is 15 residues long. Germline V CDR1 and CDR2: ENHRY, SYGVKD. The V and J ends lost 0 bases and 3 bases respectively, with 9 bases between them. This CDR3 is CAISESPGANQPQHF. The CDR3 bases are TGTGCCATCAGTGAGTCCCCAGGGGCCAATCAGCCCCAGCATTTT.

This rearrangement joins TRBV5-4 to TRBJ1-5, with 7 bases identical to TRBD1. V dropped 0 bases and J dropped 0; count of bases not matched to a gene: 3. This CDR3 has 16 residues. Germline assignment: CDR1 SGHNT and CDR2 YYREEE (reference sequence). CDR3 nucleotide sequence: TGTGCCAGCAGCTTGGGAGGGGGCGATAGCAATCAGCCCCAGCATTTT. This codes for CASSLGGGDSNQPQHF.

The V and J genes are TRBV30 and TRBJ2-7; weak D call: TRBD2 (5 bases). The CDR3 covers 13 residues. V was shortened by 4 bases and J by 6 bases, with 16 bases between the two germline ends. CDR1 is GTSNPN and CDR2 is SVGIG in the germline V gene (reference sequence). In nucleotides, the CDR3 is TGTGCCTGGACGAGGGAATCGAGCACCGAGCAGTACTTC. It translates to CAWTRESSTEQYF.

This chain uses TRBV7-2 with TRBJ1-1; unclear D gene. The CDR3 is 13 residues long. The V and J ends lost 2 bases and 11 bases respectively, with 15 bases between them. The germline CDR1 and CDR2 sequences are SGHTA and FQGNSA. The CDR3 protein is CASSLLRGLGAFF. The CDR3 nucleotides are TGTGCCAGCAGCTTACTCCGGGGATTGGGGGCTTTCTTT.

The chain carries TRBV5-1 and TRBJ2-5; the D gene is possibly TRBD2 (5 bases). This CDR3 spans 16 amino acids. The V and J ends lost 2 bases and 2 bases respectively, with 16 bases between them. Germline loops: CDR1 SGHRS, CDR2 YFSETQ. The CDR3 nucleotides read TGCGCCAGCAGCTTCATAGCACAGACGGGGCAAGAGACCCAGTACTTC. It encodes CASSFIAQTGQETQYF.

The rearrangement joins TRBV2 to TRBJ1-5; no definite D call. The CDR3 spans 13 residues. Germline V CDR1 and CDR2: SNHLY, FYNNEI. V was trimmed by 0 bases and J by 10 bases, leaving 10 bases between them. The CDR3 sequence is CASSEAPYTPQHF. In nucleotides, the CDR3 is TGTGCCAGCAGTGAAGCCCCTTATACTCCCCAGCATTTT. Full variable domain (outside the CDR3, taken from reference TRBV2 and TRBJ1-5): EPEVTQTPSHQVTQMGQEVILRCVPISNHLYFYWYRQILGQKVEFLVSFYNNEISEKSEIFDDQFSVERPDGSNFTLKIRSTKLEDSAMYFCASSEAPYTPQHFGDGTRLSIL.